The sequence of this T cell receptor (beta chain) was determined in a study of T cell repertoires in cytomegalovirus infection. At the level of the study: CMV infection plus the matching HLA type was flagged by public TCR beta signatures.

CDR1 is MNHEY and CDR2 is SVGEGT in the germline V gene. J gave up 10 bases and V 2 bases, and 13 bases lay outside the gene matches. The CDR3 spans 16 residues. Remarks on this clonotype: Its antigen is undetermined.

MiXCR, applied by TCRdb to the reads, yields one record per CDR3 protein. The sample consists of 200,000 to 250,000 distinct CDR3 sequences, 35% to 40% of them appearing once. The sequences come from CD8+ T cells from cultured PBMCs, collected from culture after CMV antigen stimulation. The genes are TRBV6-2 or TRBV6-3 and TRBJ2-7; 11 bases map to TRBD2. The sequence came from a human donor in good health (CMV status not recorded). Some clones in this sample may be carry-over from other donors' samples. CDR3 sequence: CASSYHLPGLAVFQYF. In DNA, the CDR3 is TGTGCCAGCAGTTACCACCTCCCGGGACTAGCGGTGTTCCAGTACTTC.